A single sample is the source of the 20 T cell receptor beta chains below, sequenced in a study of CD8 T cells in Susac syndrome. With random hexamers, roughly 0.5 to 1 ug RNA was reverse transcribed. TCRdb re-analysed the immunoSEQ multiplex PCR reads in MiXCR, keeping a single row per CDR3 protein. This repertoire shows 130,000 to 150,000 distinct CDR3 sequences, approximately 93% found once; its top ten account for approximately 0.25%. The sample consisted of CD8+ T cells from PBMCs. The source of these receptors is a human donor in good health.

This rearrangement joins TRBV18 to TRBJ2-7; TRBD1 matches 10 bases. The V gene end was trimmed by 4 bases and the J gene end by 5 bases; junction bases not matched to a gene: 8. Germline V gene lookup returns CDR1 KGHSH and CDR2 LQKENI. The CDR3 is 15 residues long. The CDR3 loop reads CASSRERDRGNEQYF. The CDR3 nucleotides read TGTGCCAGCTCACGGGAACGGGACAGGGGTAACGAGCAGTACTTC.

The CDR3 nucleotides are TGTGCCAGTAGTTCGACAGGAAACAATGAGCAGTTCTTC. Amino acids: CASSSTGNNEQFF. The V call is TRBV19, the J call TRBJ2-1; D might be TRBD1 (6 bases). Germline V lookup: CDR1 LNHDA, CDR2 SQIVND (reference sequence). This CDR3 contains 13 residues. Trimming stripped 5 bases from V and 5 bases from J, with 10 bases between.

J is TRBJ2-3 and V is TRBV27, with TRBD2 identical over 13 bases. CDR1 is MNHEY, CDR2 SMNVEV, per germline (reference sequence). The CDR3 spans 16 residues. J lost 1 base, V lost 8 bases, and 6 bases had no gene match. The DNA of the CDR3 is TGTGCCAGCCTCGAACTAGCGGGAGGGGGCACAGATACGCAGTATTTT. Its protein product is CASLELAGGGTDTQYF.

The DNA of the CDR3 is TGCAGCGTTGAGAGGGCTGACAGGGCCTTAATGAACACTGAAGCTTTCTTT. This sequence encodes CSVERADRALMNTEAFF. The rearrangement joins TRBV29-1 to TRBJ1-1; 7 bases are shared with TRBD1. V gave up 3 bases and J gave up 0 bases; unmatched junction bases: 13. The length of the CDR3 is 17 residues. Germline V gene sequence: CDR1 SQVTM, CDR2 ANQGSEA.

The rearrangement links TRBV15 to TRBJ1-5; no firm D call. Germline V gene lookup returns CDR1 LNHNV and CDR2 YYDKDF (reference sequence). This CDR3 comprises 15 residues. V was trimmed by 0 bases and J by 2 bases, leaving 8 bases between them. The CDR3 DNA sequence: TGTGCCACCAGCAGAGACTGGGGTGGCAATCAGCCCCAGCATTTT. This encodes CATSRDWGGNQPQHF.

The J gene is TRBJ2-1, the V gene TRBV15, with D unclear. Germline V gene sequence: CDR1 LNHNV, CDR2 YYDKDF (reference sequence). The CDR3 length is 13 residues. V gave up 0 bases and J gave up 8 bases, with 8 bases separating them. Here the CDR3 reads CATSRDPGYEQFF. The DNA for the CDR3 is TGTGCCACCAGCAGAGATCCCGGGTATGAGCAGTTCTTC. The whole variable domain, remainder taken from reference TRBV15 and TRBJ2-1, is DAMVIQNPRYQVTQFGKPVTLSCSQTLNHNVMYWYQQKSSQAPKLLFHYYDKDFNNEADTPDNFQSRRPNTSFCFLDIRSPGLGDTAMYLCATSRDPGYEQFFGPGTRLTVL.

This sequence joins TRBV7-9 and TRBJ2-2, with TRBD1 matching 8 bases. This CDR3 comprises 15 residues. J gave up 5 bases and V 5 bases, and 7 bases lay outside the gene matches. In germline, CDR1 is SEHNR, CDR2 FQNEAQ (reference sequence). CDR3 amino acids: CASSDGTGPTGELFF. CDR3 bases: TGTGCCAGCAGCGACGGGACAGGCCCAACCGGGGAGCTGTTTTTT.

CDR3 DNA: TGTGCCAGCAGCCAATCGGGACAGGACTATGGCTACACCTTC. It yields the protein CASSQSGQDYGYTF. The chain joins TRBV3-1 to TRBJ1-2; 8 positions match TRBD1. Germline loops: CDR1 LGHDT, CDR2 YNNKEL (reference sequence). The V and J ends lost 2 bases and 3 bases, in that order; junction bases with no gene match: 2. This CDR3 is 14 amino acids long.

The rearrangement joins TRBV6-5 to TRBJ1-1; a possible D gene is TRBD1 (5 bases). CDR1 is MNHEY, CDR2 SVGAGI, per germline. This CDR3 is built from 15 residues. V lost 5 bases to trimming and J lost 1 base, with 14 bases between them. In nucleotides, the CDR3 is TGTGCCAGCAGTGACCTATGGGACCGGAACACTGAAGCTTTCTTT. Translation gives CASSDLWDRNTEAFF.

V is TRBV24-1 and J is TRBJ1-1; D gene uncertain. Germline V gene data show CDR1 as KGHDR and CDR2 as SFDVKD. V was pared by 6 bases and J by 1 base, with 5 bases between. This CDR3 spans 12 amino acids. The CDR3 reads CATSHANTEAFF. CDR3 DNA: TGTGCCACCAGTCACGCGAACACTGAAGCTTTCTTT.

The CDR3 region is CASSTGSPYEQYF. The CDR3 region has the DNA TGTGCCAGTAGCACCGGGTCCCCCTACGAGCAGTACTTC. The genes are TRBV19 and TRBJ2-7; D not resolved. CDR3 size: 13 residues. Trimming took 6 bases from V and 2 from J, leaving 11 bases between them. The V gene's germline CDR1 is LNHDA and CDR2 SQIVND (reference sequence).

This chain connects TRBV28 to TRBJ1-1; 7 nucleotides match TRBD1. Germline-derived CDR1 and CDR2 are MDHEN and SYDVKM. CDR3 length: 12 amino acids. Unmatched junction bases numbered 3, after V lost 6 bases and J lost 5 bases. The CDR3 DNA reads TGTGCCAGCAGCGAGACAGGGACTGAAGCTTTCTTT. Translating gives CASSETGTEAFF.

This clonotype showed up just once. The chain couples TRBV5-4 to TRBJ2-7; 8 positions agree with TRBD2. CDR3 size: 14 residues. Trimming cost V 1 base and J 4 bases; bases outside gene matches: 4. Germline CDR1 reads SGHNT; CDR2 reads YYREEE (reference sequence). The CDR3 region has the DNA TGTGCCAGCAGCTTGACTAGCGGACTTTACGAGCAGTACTTC. Its translation: CASSLTSGLYEQYF.

The chain has TRBV25-1 and TRBJ2-1; 13 positions match TRBD2. Germline V gene sequence: CDR1 MGHDK, CDR2 SYGVNS. This CDR3 spans 14 amino acids. V dropped 4 bases and J dropped 9; count of bases not matched to a gene: 3. The CDR3 spells CASSGGLAGVEQFF. The DNA of the CDR3 is TGTGCCAGCAGTGGCGGACTAGCGGGAGTTGAGCAGTTCTTC.

The CDR3 loop reads CASTDGPFADNEQFF. Here the CDR3 DNA reads TGTGCCAGCACCGACGGACCTTTTGCGGACAATGAGCAGTTCTTC. The chain joins TRBV9 to TRBJ2-1; D not resolved. CDR1 and CDR2 from the germline V gene are SGDLS and YYNGEE. This CDR3 is built from 15 residues. Trimming left V 6 bases short and J 5 bases short, with 18 bases between. The complete variable domain, with remaining parts taken from reference TRBV9 and TRBJ2-1, reads DSGVTQTPKHLITATGQRVTLRCSPRSGDLSVYWYQQSLDQGLQFLIQYYNGEERAKGNILERFSAQQFPDLHSELNLSSLELGDSALYFCASTDGPFADNEQFFGPGTRLTVL.

The chain has TRBV27 and TRBJ2-3; 9 nucleotides align to TRBD2. CDR3 length: 17 residues. The ends lost 5 bases at V and 0 bases at J; junction bases unmatched: 9. Germline CDR1 reads MNHEY; CDR2 reads SMNVEV (reference sequence). This CDR3 reads CASSPPLAGVSTDTQYF. The CDR3 region has the DNA TGTGCCAGCAGTCCCCCGTTAGCGGGAGTCAGCACAGATACGCAGTATTTT.

This clonotype was counted a single time. The chain combines TRBV19 with TRBJ2-1, with D possibly matching TRBD2 (5 bases). The germline V gene encodes CDR1 LNHDA and CDR2 SQIVND (reference sequence). The CDR3 consists of 15 residues. Trimming took off 1 base at V and 0 bases at J, with 7 bases between the two ends. The CDR3 loop is CASSIAGSSYNEQFF. The CDR3 DNA sequence: TGTGCCAGTAGTATAGCGGGGAGCTCCTACAATGAGCAGTTCTTC.

CDR3 loop: CASSMGRYNEQFF. As DNA, the CDR3 is TGTGCCAGCTCCATGGGCCGCTACAATGAGCAGTTCTTC. V gene TRBV2 combines with J gene TRBJ2-1; D not certain. The V gene lost 8 bases and the J gene lost 3 bases, with 11 bases spanning the gap. The CDR3 has 13 amino acids. Germline V gene sequence: CDR1 SNHLY, CDR2 FYNNEI.

The rearrangement links TRBV29-1 to TRBJ2-7, with TRBD2 matching 14 bases. CDR1 and CDR2 (germline): SQVTM, ANQGSEA. CDR3 length: 12 amino acids. After removal of 7 bases from V and 7 bases from J, the junction contained 3 bases not matched to a gene. CDR3 amino acids: CSGGTSGSEQYF. Here the CDR3 DNA reads TGCAGCGGGGGGACTAGCGGGAGTGAGCAGTACTTC.

This chain connects TRBV29-1 to TRBJ2-7; 9 nucleotides match TRBD1. Germline CDR1 SQVTM, CDR2 ANQGSEA. With V trimmed by 4 bases and J by 6 bases, 7 bases remained unmatched. The CDR3 loop spans 13 amino acids. The CDR3 DNA sequence: TGCAGCGTTGCGGACAGGGGATACGTCGAGCAGTACTTC. The encoded protein is CSVADRGYVEQYF.